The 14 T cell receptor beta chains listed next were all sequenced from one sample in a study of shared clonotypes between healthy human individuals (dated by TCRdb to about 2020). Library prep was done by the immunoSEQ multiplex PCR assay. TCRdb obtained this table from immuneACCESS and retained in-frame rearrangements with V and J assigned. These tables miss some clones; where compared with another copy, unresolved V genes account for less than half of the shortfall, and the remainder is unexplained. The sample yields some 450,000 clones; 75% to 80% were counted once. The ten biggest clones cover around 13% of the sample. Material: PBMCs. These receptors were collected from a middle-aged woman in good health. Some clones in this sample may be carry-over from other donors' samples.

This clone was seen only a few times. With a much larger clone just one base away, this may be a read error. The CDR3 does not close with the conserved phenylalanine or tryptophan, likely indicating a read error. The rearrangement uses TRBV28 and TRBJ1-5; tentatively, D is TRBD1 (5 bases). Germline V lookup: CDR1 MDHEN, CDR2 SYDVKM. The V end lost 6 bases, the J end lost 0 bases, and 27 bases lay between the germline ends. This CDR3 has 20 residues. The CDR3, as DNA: TGTGCCAGCAGCGGGACCCCAGATACCAAAAGGGGCCTTAGCAATCAGCCCCAGCATCTT. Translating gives CASSGTPDTKRGLSNQPQHL.

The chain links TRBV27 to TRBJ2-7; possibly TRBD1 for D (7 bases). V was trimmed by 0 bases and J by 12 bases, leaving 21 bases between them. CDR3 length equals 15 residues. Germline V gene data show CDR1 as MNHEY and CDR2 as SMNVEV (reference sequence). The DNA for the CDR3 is TGTGCCAGCAGTTTATCGAGCGGACAGGCTGGGGGGTCGTACTTC. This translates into CASSLSSGQAGGSYF.

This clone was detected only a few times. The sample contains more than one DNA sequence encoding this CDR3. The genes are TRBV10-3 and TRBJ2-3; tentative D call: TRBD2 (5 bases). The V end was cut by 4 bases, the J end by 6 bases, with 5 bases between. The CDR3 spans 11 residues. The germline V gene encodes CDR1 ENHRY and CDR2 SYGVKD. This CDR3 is CAISGGDTQYF. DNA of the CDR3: TGTGCCATCAGTGGCGGGGATACGCAGTATTTT.

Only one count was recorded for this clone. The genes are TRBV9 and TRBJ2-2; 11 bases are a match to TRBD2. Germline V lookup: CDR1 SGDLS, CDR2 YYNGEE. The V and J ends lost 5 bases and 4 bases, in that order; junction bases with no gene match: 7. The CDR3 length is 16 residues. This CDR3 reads CASRDGTSGPTGELFF. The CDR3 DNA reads TGTGCCAGCAGAGATGGGACTAGCGGCCCCACCGGGGAGCTGTTTTTT.

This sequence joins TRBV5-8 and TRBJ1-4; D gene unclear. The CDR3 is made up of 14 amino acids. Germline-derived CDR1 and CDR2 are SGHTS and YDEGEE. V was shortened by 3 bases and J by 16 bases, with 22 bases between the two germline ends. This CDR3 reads CASSYLPPTLGWFF. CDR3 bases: TGTGCCAGCAGCTACCTTCCGCCGACTCTAGGATGGTTTTTT.

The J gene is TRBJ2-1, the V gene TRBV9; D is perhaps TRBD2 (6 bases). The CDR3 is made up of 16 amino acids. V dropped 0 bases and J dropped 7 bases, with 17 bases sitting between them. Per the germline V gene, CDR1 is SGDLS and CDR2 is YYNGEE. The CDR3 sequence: CASSVALGSRLNEQFF. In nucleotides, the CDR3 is TGTGCCAGCAGCGTAGCTCTCGGGAGCAGACTAAATGAGCAGTTCTTC. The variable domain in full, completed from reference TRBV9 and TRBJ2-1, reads DSGVTQTPKHLITATGQRVTLRCSPRSGDLSVYWYQQSLDQGLQFLIQYYNGEERAKGNILERFSAQQFPDLHSELNLSSLELGDSALYFCASSVALGSRLNEQFFGPGTRLTVL.

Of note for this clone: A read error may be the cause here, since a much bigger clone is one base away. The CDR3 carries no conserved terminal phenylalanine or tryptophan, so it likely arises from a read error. The CDR3 loop reads CASSSRGPNEQYS. The DNA of the CDR3 is TGTGCCAGTAGTAGCAGGGGGCCTAACGAGCAGTACTCC. The chain uses TRBV19 and TRBJ2-7; TRBD1 matches at 8 bases. J gave up 5 bases and V 4 bases, and 4 bases lay outside the gene matches. CDR3 length equals 13 residues. Germline CDR1 and CDR2: LNHDA and SQIVND (reference sequence).

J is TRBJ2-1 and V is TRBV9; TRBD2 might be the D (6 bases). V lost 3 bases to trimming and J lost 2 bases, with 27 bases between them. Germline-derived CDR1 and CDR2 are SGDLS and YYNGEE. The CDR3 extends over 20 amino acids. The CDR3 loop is CASSAPFNLFEGGTYNEQFF. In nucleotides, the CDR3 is TGTGCCAGCAGCGCACCATTCAACCTCTTTGAGGGAGGAACCTACAATGAGCAGTTCTTC.

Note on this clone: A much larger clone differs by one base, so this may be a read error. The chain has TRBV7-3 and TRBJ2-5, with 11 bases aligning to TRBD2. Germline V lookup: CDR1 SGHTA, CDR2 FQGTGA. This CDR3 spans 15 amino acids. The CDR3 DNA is TGTGCCGGCAGCTTAGGGCTAGCGGGAGGTGAGACCCAGTACTTC. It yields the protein CAGSLGLAGGETQYF.

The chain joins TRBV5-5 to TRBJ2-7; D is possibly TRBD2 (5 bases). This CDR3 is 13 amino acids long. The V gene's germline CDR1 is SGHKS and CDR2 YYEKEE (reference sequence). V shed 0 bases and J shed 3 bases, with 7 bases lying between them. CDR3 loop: CASSLDGDYEQYF. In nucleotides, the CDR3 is TGTGCCAGCAGCTTGGACGGGGACTACGAGCAGTACTTC.

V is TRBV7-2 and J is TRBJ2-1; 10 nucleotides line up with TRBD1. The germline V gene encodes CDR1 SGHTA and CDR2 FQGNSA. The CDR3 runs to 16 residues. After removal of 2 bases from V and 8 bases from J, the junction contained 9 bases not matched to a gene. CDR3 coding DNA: TGTGCCAGCAGCTTATACGGGACAGGGGATTTCGATGAGCAGTTCTTC. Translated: CASSLYGTGDFDEQFF.

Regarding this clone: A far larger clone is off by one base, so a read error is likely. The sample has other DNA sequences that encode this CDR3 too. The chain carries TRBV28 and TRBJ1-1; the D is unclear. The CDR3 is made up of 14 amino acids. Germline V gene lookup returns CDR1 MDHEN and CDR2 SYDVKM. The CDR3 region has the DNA TGTGCCAGCGGGATTCAGGTCGAGACGACTGAAGCTTTCTTC. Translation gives CASGIQVETTEAFF.

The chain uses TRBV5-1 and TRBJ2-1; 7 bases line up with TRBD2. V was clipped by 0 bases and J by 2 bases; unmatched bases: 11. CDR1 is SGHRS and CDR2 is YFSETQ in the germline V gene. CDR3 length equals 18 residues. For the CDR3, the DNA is TGCGCCAGCAGCTTGGTCGGCGTGGGAGGGCCGACCTACAATGAGCAGTTCTTC. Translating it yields CASSLVGVGGPTYNEQFF. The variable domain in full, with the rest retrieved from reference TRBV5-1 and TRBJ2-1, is KAGVTQTPRYLIKTRGQQVTLSCSPISGHRSVSWYQQTPGQGLQFLFEYFSETQRNKGNFPGRFSGRQFSNSRSEMNVSTLELGDSALYLCASSLVGVGGPTYNEQFFGPGTRLTVL.

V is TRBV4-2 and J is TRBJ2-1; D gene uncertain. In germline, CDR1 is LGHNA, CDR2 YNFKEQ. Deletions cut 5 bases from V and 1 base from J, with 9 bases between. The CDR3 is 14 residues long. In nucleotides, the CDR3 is TGTGCCAGCAGCGACTTGAAGTCCTACAATGAGCAGTTCTTC. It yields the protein CASSDLKSYNEQFF.